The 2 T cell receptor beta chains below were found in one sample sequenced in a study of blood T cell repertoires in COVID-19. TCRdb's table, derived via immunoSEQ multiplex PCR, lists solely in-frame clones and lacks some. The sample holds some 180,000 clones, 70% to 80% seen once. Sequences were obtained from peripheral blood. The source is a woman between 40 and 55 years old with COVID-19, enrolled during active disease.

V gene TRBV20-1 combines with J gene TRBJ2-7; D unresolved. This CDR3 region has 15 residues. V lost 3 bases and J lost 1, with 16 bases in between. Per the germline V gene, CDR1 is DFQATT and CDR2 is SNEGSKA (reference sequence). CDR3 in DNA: TGCAGTGCTAGTTTAGCCCCCGGCGTATCCTACGAGCAGTACTTC. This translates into CSASLAPGVSYEQYF.

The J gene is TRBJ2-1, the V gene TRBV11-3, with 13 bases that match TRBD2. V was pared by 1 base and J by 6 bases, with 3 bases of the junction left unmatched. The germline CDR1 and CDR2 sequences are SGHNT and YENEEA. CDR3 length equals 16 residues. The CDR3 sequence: CASSLGLAGGGNEQFF. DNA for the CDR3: TGTGCCAGCAGCTTAGGACTAGCGGGAGGAGGCAATGAGCAGTTCTTC. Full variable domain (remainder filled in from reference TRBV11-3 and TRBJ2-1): EAGVVQSPRYKIIEKKQPVAFWCNPISGHNTLYWYLQNLGQGPELLIRYENEEAVDDSQLPKDRFSAERLKGVDSTLKIQPAELGDSAVYLCASSLGLAGGGNEQFFGPGTRLTVL.